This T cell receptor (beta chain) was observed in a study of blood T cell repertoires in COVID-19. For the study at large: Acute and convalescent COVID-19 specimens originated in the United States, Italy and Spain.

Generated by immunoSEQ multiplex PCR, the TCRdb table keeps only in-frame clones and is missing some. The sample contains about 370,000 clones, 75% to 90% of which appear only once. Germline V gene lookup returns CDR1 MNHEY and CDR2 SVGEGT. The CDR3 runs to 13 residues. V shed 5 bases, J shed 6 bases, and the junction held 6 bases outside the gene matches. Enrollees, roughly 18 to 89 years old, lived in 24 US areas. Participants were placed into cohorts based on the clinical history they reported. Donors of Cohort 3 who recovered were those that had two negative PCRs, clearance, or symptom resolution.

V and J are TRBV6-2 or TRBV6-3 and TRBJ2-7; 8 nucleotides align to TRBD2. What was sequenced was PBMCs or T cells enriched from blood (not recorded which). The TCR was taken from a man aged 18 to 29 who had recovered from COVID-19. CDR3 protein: CASSRTSPSEQYF. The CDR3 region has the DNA TGTGCCAGCAGTCGGACTAGCCCCTCCGAGCAGTACTTC.